This TCR beta chain emerged from a study of cytomegalovirus exposure and HLA in healthy donors (dated by TCRdb to about 2017). Broadly, across the study: In an earlier analysis of approximately 500 of the donors, approximately 260 Gb of sequence data and 95 million to 130 million unique TCR beta sequences from about 179 million T cells were reported. In a later genetic analysis, genome-wide SNP genotypes for about 55% of the 666 donors were used, and that subset was treated as a discovery cohort. The study aimed to test whether cataloging public T cell receptors could reveal signatures of past pathogen exposure. A few DR-DQ haplotypes were handled as single units for association and clustering because linkage in the cohort was strong. On average, about 200,000 unique TCR beta nucleotide sequences were sequenced per donor among more than 350 genotyped donors of the cohort, with roughly 18% of those sequences being non-productive. Class I and class II HLA loci were covered by the typing at four-digit resolution. In the later analysis, no new phenotypic data were used to find candidate immune exposures; instead, reliance was placed on TCR beta sequences and their occurrence across donors. The number of typed donors differed by locus: roughly 620-630 for A, B, C, DRB1 and DQB1; 500 to 550 for DQA1; 606 for DPA1; and some 450 for DPB1. Of the roughly 400 genotyped donors, roughly 76% were placed in the genetic ancestry cluster associated with self-reported Caucasian donors. Donor age, sex, ethnicity and CMV serostatus were compiled alongside the repertoire data. A separate validation cohort of approximately 130 different subjects was used in addition to the 666-subject first cohort. Using immunosequencing, the study profiled T cell repertoires from about 620 subjects and related those repertoires to cytomegalovirus serostatus. In an earlier analysis of 587 of the donors, high-throughput TCR beta sequencing was used to judge whether each TCR beta V gene segment behaved as functional or pseudogenic. An early release that covered roughly 600 HLA-typed donors contained approximately 300 gigabases of sequencing data and about 93 million unique TCR sequences. In a later analysis, previously published TCR beta repertoires from roughly 710 donors were re-analyzed and high-resolution HLA genotyping was added so that TCR occurrence patterns could be studied. Every discovery cohort repertoire had been produced on one sequencing platform. To predict cytomegalovirus infection status, the study brought together high-throughput TCR immunosequencing, statistical association of individual TCRs with disease status, and machine learning.

The research as a whole found: The classifier was reported to diagnose cytomegalovirus status with high specificity and sensitivity in both the original cohort and the validation cohort. Because some donors lacked HLA typing at each locus, the association tests relied only on the typed subset. At a false discovery rate of 0.05, a later analysis linked under 20,000 TCR beta sequences to specific HLA alleles. Some 16 rarely observed V segments, including chromosome 9 orphons, were excluded from the earlier analysis of a few hundred of the donors because counts were too low. When HLA alleles, especially DR and DQ, strongly co-occurred, TCR associations were difficult to assign to individual alleles. Sequencing depth was assumed to be roughly uniform across donors in the presence/absence analyses, though that assumption may not hold. Several of the top co-occurrence clusters appeared to be linked to parvovirus B19, influenza, CMV and Epstein-Barr virus, according to a later analysis. A later genetic analysis associated a missense DCLRE1C variant with V-gene and J-gene trimming of TCR beta chains, and an independent cohort replicated the association. A later analysis found that most CMV-associated TCR beta chains appeared HLA-restricted, with HLA associations seemingly driven largely by CMV exposure. A later analysis found that HLA-associated TCR beta chains were more clonally expanded and had lower generation probabilities than equally common non-associated chains. Only TCR beta chains were sequenced in this cohort, and the absence of alpha or paired-chain data limited detectable features. A further reported finding was that TCR beta sequences accurately predicted the HLA-A and HLA-B alleles for most subjects in the first cohort. Immune exposure information for the cohort was limited to CMV serostatus. A cluster of highly shared sequence variants was judged likely to represent a technical artifact of the sequencing pipeline. In a later analysis, TCR association rates were found to vary across HLA loci, with the most associated TCRs seen for DRB1 alleles and the fewest for HLA-C alleles. Most TCR sequences were observed very rarely across donors, whereas some public TCRs were present in many individuals. In the study, about 150 TCR beta chains were listed as associated with cytomegalovirus. In a later genetic analysis, fewer N-insertions in productive TCRs were reported among donors in an Asian-associated ancestry cluster than the roughly 700-donor mean. A few of the identified cytomegalovirus-associated TCR beta chains were confirmed in vitro to be specific for cytomegalovirus antigens. In an earlier analysis of fewer than 700 of the donors, most TCR beta V segments appeared in productive rearrangements about 87% or about 30% of the time, broadly matching IMGT annotations. Correlated functional status among segregating V segments might be attributable to linkage disequilibrium, but an unknown experimental factor could not be ruled out. It was suggested by the authors that the approach could potentially be generalized to other disease states and immunological phenotypes.

Comment on this clone: No cognate antigen has been identified for it. No much larger clone is present one base from it, and per-base qualities are unavailable.

The cohort comprised fewer than 700 healthy bone marrow donors. All cohort members were sampled while nominally healthy, although unrecorded immune exposures were likely present. The donor was CMV seronegative and belonged to the group of more than 300 seronegative cohort members. A peripheral blood sample was collected from each donor, and TCR beta sequencing was performed on peripheral blood mononuclear cells. The Qiagen DNeasy Blood Extraction Kit was used to extract genomic DNA from the blood cell samples. Library method: the immunoSEQ multiplex PCR assay. The multiplex PCR relied on a mix of 60 forward primers for TCR Vbeta segments and 13 reverse primers for TCR Jbeta segments. A multiplex PCR assay on genomic DNA amplified the CDR3 region of rearranged TCR beta genes. The Illumina HiSeq System was used to sequence the amplified TCR beta libraries as 87-base-pair reads. As for how the authors treated the data: A later analysis counted about 80 million unique TCR beta chains across the 666 repertoires, and some 11 million of these chains were shared by at least two donors. To remove PCR and sequencing errors, raw reads were error-corrected and collapsed into unique sequences using a nearest-neighbor algorithm that merged closely related sequences. Alignment of CDR3 sequences to IMGT reference sequences was used to assign V, D and J gene segments. For a sequence to be retained, a match of at least six nucleotides to both a V gene segment and a J gene segment was required. Rearrangements were classified as productive when the CDR3 lacked stop codons and remained in frame with V and J, and all other rearrangements were classified as non-productive. CDR3 was defined according to IMGT convention as the region running from the second conserved V-encoded cysteine to the conserved J-encoded phenylalanine. The earlier analysis of about 610 of the donors excluded sequences that lacked an unambiguous match to a single V gene segment. An earlier analysis of several hundred of the donors called V segments functional above 56.7% productive rearrangements and segregating when the between-donor standard deviation exceeded 5%. A statistical classification framework was developed to diagnose cytomegalovirus status using the catalog of TCR beta chain sequences. In a later analysis, TCR nucleotide sequences were compared against IMGT/GENE-DB human TR gene sequences so that V and J genes could be assigned. The TCRdist pipeline was used in a later analysis to assign CDR3 sequences and most-parsimonious VDJ recombination scenarios. In a later analysis, each TCR beta chain was defined by its CDR3 amino acid sequence together with its V-gene family, and reads without a unique V-gene family were excluded. A later analysis removed 600 or so highly shared, low-generation-probability nucleotide sequences to deal with suspected cross-contamination and a sequencing artifact. In a later analysis, a clonal expansion index was calculated for each public chain from normalized within-repertoire ranks of inferred template counts. A later analysis computed generation probabilities with a VDJ recombination model fitted to out-of-frame rearrangements, and checked the results against IGoR. In a later analysis, hypergeometric tests were used to score TCR-TCR, TCR-HLA and TCR-CMV co-occurrence, with a repertoire-size bias correction applied to TCR pairs. To estimate false discovery rates, a later analysis permuted the HLA or CMV assignments 20 times. In a later analysis, co-occurring TCRs were grouped using DBSCAN, with TCRdist sequence similarity added in when clustering inside HLA-allele-positive subsets. For co-occurrence clustering, repertoires with fewer than 30,000 or more than 120,000 public chains were excluded, along with about five repertoires with anomalous nucleotide sharing. The table comes from immuneACCESS by way of TCRdb, which keeps in-frame sequences with V and J called. Part of the clones is missing from these tables; in studies checked, under half for an unresolved V gene and the rest for unknown reasons. V and J calls plus clone size are reproduced from that table; the DNA served to infer D and trimming. Present in this sample are some 170,000 clones, roughly 80% of which were seen just once. In total, the top ten clones hold around 4.5% of the sample.

The sample consisted of PBMCs. The receptor's source is a man aged 25 to 45 in good health and CMV-seronegative.

The CDR3 reads CASSFPGTSVGEQYF. The sequenced DNA is TGCGCCAGCAGCTTCCCCGGGACTAGCGTAGGCGAGCAGTACTTC. The rearranged segments are TRBV5-1 and TRBJ2-7, with 10 junctional bases fitting TRBD2. After removal of 2 bases from V and 6 bases from J, the junction retains 8 bases not matched to a gene. The CDR3 measures 15 amino acids from cysteine to phenylalanine. Only the CDR3 part of the read is kept: 45 bases, read in frame from the first base. Per the germline V gene, SGHRS is the CDR1 and YFSETQ is the CDR2.